The 24 T cell receptor beta chains given below trace back to one sample, sequenced in a study of Tregs in tolerant kidney transplant recipients. Mixed chimerism was transient after nonmyeloablative marrow transplants from related graft donors. Clones were read by immunoSEQ multiplex PCR, and TCRdb kept only the in-frame ones, dropping some. The sample consists of about 55,000 clones, 90% to 95% of them appearing once. This material consisted of CD8+ T cells from blood (PBMCs), taken 24 months after the transplant. These receptors were collected from a human patient who received a combined kidney and bone marrow transplant. Some of the T cells may derive from the graft donor.

This rearrangement joins TRBV9 to TRBJ2-7; TRBD2 matches 8 bases. V shed 3 bases and J 2 bases; nucleotides not matched to a gene: 7. Per germline, CDR1 SGDLS and CDR2 YYNGEE. The CDR3 has 15 amino acids. The CDR3 sequence is CASSGRPGLAYEQYF. Written as DNA, the CDR3 is TGTGCCAGCAGCGGTCGCCCGGGACTAGCCTACGAGCAGTACTTC.

V is TRBV7-6 and J is TRBJ2-5, with TRBD2 matching 8 bases. The J segment lost 5 bases and the V segment lost 5 bases, leaving 13 bases of the junction unmatched. Germline values: CDR1 SGHVS, CDR2 FNYEAQ. CDR3 length: 16 amino acids. The DNA of the CDR3 is TGTGCCAGCAGCCATACTAGCGGAGGGAGAGGGGAGACCCAGTACTTC. Its translation is CASSHTSGGRGETQYF.

The J gene is TRBJ2-7, the V gene TRBV27; no definite D call. This CDR3 comprises 14 residues. Trimming cost V 5 bases and J 1 base, with 12 bases left between them. Germline V gene lookup returns CDR1 MNHEY and CDR2 SMNVEV (reference sequence). The CDR3 region has the DNA TGTGCCAGCAGTCCGGGTCCCATGTCCTACGAGCAGTACTTC. Translated, it gives CASSPGPMSYEQYF.

This clone was seen more than once but under ten times. V gene TRBV7-2 combines with J gene TRBJ1-4; D ambiguous. The V end was cut by 5 bases, the J end by 1 base, with 5 bases between. This CDR3 has 13 amino acids. The germline V gene encodes CDR1 SGHTA and CDR2 FQGNSA. The CDR3 DNA follows: TGTGCCAGCAGCATCATAACTAATGAAAAACTGTTTTTT. Its translation: CASSIITNEKLFF.

The chain uses TRBV13 and TRBJ2-3; tentatively, D is TRBD2 (6 bases). Germline CDR1 reads PRHDT; CDR2 reads FYEKMQ (reference sequence). This CDR3 has 15 amino acids. Deletions cut 5 bases from V and 5 bases from J, with 17 bases between. Here the CDR3 reads CASSPRLEGLDTQYF. CDR3 DNA sequence: TGTGCCAGCAGCCCCAGACTAGAGGGGTTAGATACGCAGTATTTT.

This clone was seen a few times. The V call is TRBV7-3, the J call TRBJ2-1; D is perhaps TRBD2 (5 bases). Deletions cut 5 bases from V and 1 base from J, with 9 bases between. In germline, CDR1 is SGHTA, CDR2 FQGTGA. There are 14 residues in the CDR3. The CDR3 DNA reads as TGTGCCAGCAGCGAGAGAGGGTCCTACAATGAGCAGTTCTTC. This sequence encodes CASSERGSYNEQFF.

The V call is TRBV30, the J call TRBJ1-2; D might be TRBD1 (5 bases). CDR1 GTSNPN and CDR2 SVGIG come from the germline V gene (reference sequence). CDR3 length: 13 amino acids. Trimming took off 7 bases at V and 8 bases at J, with 20 bases between the two ends. CDR3 DNA sequence: TGTGCCTATACAGGAATGGGGGGGGGAGGCTACACCTTC. This encodes CAYTGMGGGGYTF.

The rearrangement uses TRBV2 and TRBJ1-1, with D possibly being TRBD1 (6 bases). The germline V and J ends were trimmed by 6 bases and 6 bases, with 11 bases remaining between them. The CDR3 is 12 residues long. Germline V gene data show CDR1 as SNHLY and CDR2 as FYNNEI. The CDR3 loop is CASRGTRAEAFF. The CDR3 DNA sequence: TGTGCCAGCAGGGGGACACGCGCTGAAGCTTTCTTT.

The V and J genes are TRBV27 and TRBJ2-7, with a possible D match to TRBD2 (5 bases). The germline CDR1 and CDR2 sequences are MNHEY and SMNVEV (reference sequence). CDR3 length equals 14 residues. With 4 bases removed from V and 5 bases from J, the gap between germline ends came to 15 bases. CDR3 nucleotides: TGTGCCAGCAGTTCAGTGGGAGAAGAGGACGAGCAGTACTTC. Translating gives CASSSVGEEDEQYF.

This chain connects TRBV4-3 to TRBJ1-1; D gene unclear. The germline gives CDR1 LGHNA, CDR2 YSLEER. The V and J ends lost 0 bases and 10 bases respectively, with 12 bases between them. CDR3 length: 13 amino acids. The CDR3 DNA reads TGCGCCAGCAGCCAAGATGAGGGCGAGCCAGCTTTCTTT. As protein: CASSQDEGEPAFF.

The chain joins TRBV28 to TRBJ2-5; TRBD1 might be the D (6 bases). The DNA matches TRBJ2-7 better at its end, which makes the J call doubtful. Germline CDR1 MDHEN, CDR2 SYDVKM. CDR3 length equals 14 residues. The CDR3 DNA reads TGTGCCAGCAAAGAAACGGGCAGGGGCTACGAGCAGTACTTC. Translation gives CASKETGRGYEQYF.

The chain links TRBV7-6 to TRBJ1-2, with no clear D. From germline, CDR1 is SGHVS and CDR2 FNYEAQ. The CDR3 extends over 18 amino acids. The germline V and J ends were trimmed by 1 base and 0 bases, with 18 bases remaining between them. As DNA, the CDR3 is TGTGCCAGCAGCTTAGGGTGGGGTGAGGGTTCAGCTAACTATGGCTACACCTTC. This translates into CASSLGWGEGSANYGYTF.

The rearrangement links TRBV7-2 to TRBJ2-5, with 7 bases that match TRBD1. The CDR3 spans 14 residues. Germline V CDR1 and CDR2: SGHTA, FQGNSA. The ends lost 5 bases at V and 1 base at J; junction bases unmatched: 4. CDR3 coding DNA: TGTGCCAGCAGCCCAAGGGACAGCCAAGAGACCCAGTACTTC. Amino acid sequence: CASSPRDSQETQYF.

The chain joins TRBV6-5 to TRBJ2-1; TRBD1 matches 7 bases. The CDR3 sequence is 14 residues long. V shed 5 bases and J 7 bases; nucleotides not matched to a gene: 8. Germline V CDR1 and CDR2: MNHEY, SVGAGI. CDR3 sequence (DNA): TGTGCCAGCAGTAGTGGAAGGGGGCCGAATGAGCAGTTCTTC. It encodes CASSSGRGPNEQFF.

The chain uses TRBV28 and TRBJ2-2, with D maybe TRBD1 (6 bases). The CDR3 covers 16 residues. Germline V lookup: CDR1 MDHEN, CDR2 SYDVKM. Between the trimmed V and J ends, which lost 2 bases and 5 bases, there was a span of 15 bases. The CDR3 sequence is CASSLQGIGGTGELFF. The CDR3 DNA reads as TGTGCCAGCAGTTTACAGGGGATCGGCGGAACCGGGGAGCTGTTTTTT. The full variable domain, completed using reference TRBV28 and TRBJ2-2, is DVKVTQSSRYLVKRTGEKVFLECVQDMDHENMFWYRQDPGLGLRLIYFSYDVKMKEKGDIPEGYSVSREKKERFSLILESASTNQTSMYLCASSLQGIGGTGELFFGEGSRLTVL.

The chain employs TRBV7-2 and TRBJ2-3; 11 nucleotides agree with TRBD1. This CDR3 is 16 amino acids long. CDR1 is SGHTA and CDR2 is FQGNSA in the germline V gene. The V gene end was trimmed by 5 bases and the J gene end by 3 bases; junction bases not matched to a gene: 7. In DNA, the CDR3 is TGTGCCAGCAGCACGGACAGGGGGCCTCGGACAGATACGCAGTATTTT. It yields the protein CASSTDRGPRTDTQYF.

V gene TRBV2 combines with J gene TRBJ2-1; D perhaps matches TRBD2 (6 bases). Germline V gene data show CDR1 as SNHLY and CDR2 as FYNNEI. Trimming removed 4 bases from V and 4 bases from J, with 14 bases in between. The CDR3 extends over 15 amino acids. The CDR3 sequence: CASSGWASVYNEQFF. CDR3 DNA: TGTGCCAGCAGTGGTTGGGCTAGCGTTTACAATGAGCAGTTCTTC.

For the CDR3, the DNA is TGCGCCAGCAGCCAAGATGGGGCGGGACTAGCGGGATATGAGCAGTTCTTC. It codes for CASSQDGAGLAGYEQFF. This chain links TRBV4-1 with TRBJ2-1; 13 bases line up with TRBD2. Trimming removed 0 bases from V and 8 bases from J; junction bases left unmatched: 7. This CDR3 region has 17 residues. Germline lookup yields CDR1 MGHRA and CDR2 YSYEKL.

The chain is built from TRBV4-1 and TRBJ1-6, with D uncertain. The CDR3 is 16 amino acids. The germline CDR1 and CDR2 sequences are MGHRA and YSYEKL. The germline V and J ends were trimmed by 1 base and 8 bases, with 15 bases remaining between them. CDR3 DNA sequence: TGCGCCAGCAGCCAAGTTGAGGCCAGAGAATATTCACCCCTCCACTTT. It specifies CASSQVEAREYSPLHF.

This clone was seen only a few times. The chain couples TRBV28 to TRBJ1-3, with D possibly TRBD1 on 6 matching bases. The V end lost 3 bases, the J end lost 1 base, and 10 bases lay between the germline ends. The germline V gene encodes CDR1 MDHEN and CDR2 SYDVKM. This CDR3 is built from 15 residues. CDR3 in DNA: TGTGCCAGCAGTTTCAGGGGTTATTCTGGAAACACCATATATTTT. It yields the protein CASSFRGYSGNTIYF.

About this clone: Other nucleotide sequences from this sample produce the same CDR3. This rearrangement joins TRBV7-3 to TRBJ2-3; TRBD2 might be the D (7 bases). V lost 2 bases and J 2 bases, leaving 14 bases between the germline ends. The CDR3 consists of 16 residues. Germline CDR1 and CDR2: SGHTA and FQGTGA. The CDR3 is CASSLVGGPFTDTQYF. The CDR3 bases are TGTGCCAGCAGCTTAGTGGGGGGGCCCTTCACAGATACGCAGTATTTT.

The chain combines TRBV7-9 with TRBJ2-3, with D perhaps TRBD1 (6 bases). The V gene lost 2 bases and the J gene lost 4 bases, with 19 bases spanning the gap. The V gene's germline CDR1 is SEHNR and CDR2 FQNEAQ (reference sequence). This CDR3 has 17 residues. DNA of the CDR3: TGTGCCAGCAGCTTACTCGGCCAAGGACAGCCGGCAGATACGCAGTATTTT. Protein product: CASSLLGQGQPADTQYF.

The chain is built from TRBV27 and TRBJ2-7; 8 nucleotides agree with TRBD2. The V segment lost 3 bases and the J segment 3 bases; nucleotides outside the gene matches: 7. Germline CDR1 reads MNHEY; CDR2 reads SMNVEV (reference sequence). This CDR3 spans 15 amino acids. CDR3 in amino acids: CASSFSGRNGYEQYF. Here the CDR3 DNA reads TGTGCCAGCAGTTTCAGCGGGAGAAACGGCTACGAGCAGTACTTC.

The chain is built from TRBV19 and TRBJ1-1; possibly TRBD1 for D (5 bases). Between the trimmed V and J ends, which lost 4 bases and 0 bases, there was a span of 6 bases. CDR1 is LNHDA and CDR2 is SQIVND in the germline V gene (reference sequence). This CDR3 is 13 amino acids long. Written as DNA, the CDR3 is TGTGCCAGTAGTACACAGGTGAACACTGAAGCTTTCTTT. Residues: CASSTQVNTEAFF.